This T cell receptor beta chain was observed in a study of blood T cell repertoires in COVID-19. TCRdb's copy holds only in-frame clones and misses some; the assay was immunoSEQ multiplex PCR. The sample lists 350,000 to 400,000 clones, 70% to 90% seen once, with roughly 7.2% in the top ten. This CDR3 is built from 13 residues. J lost 8 bases, V lost 5 bases, and 7 bases had no gene match. The chain employs TRBV12-3 or TRBV12-4 and TRBJ1-2; TRBD1 matches at 8 bases. Material for sequencing was peripheral blood. The source of this sequence is a woman aged 55-70 years with COVID-19, enrolled during active disease. This chain's CDR3 is CASSPGQAGGYTF. The CDR3 nucleotides read TGTGCCAGCAGTCCGGGACAGGCGGGCGGCTACACCTTC.